This T cell receptor beta chain was observed in a study of blood T cell repertoires in COVID-19. CDR1 is KGHDR, CDR2 SFDVKD, per germline. The V and J ends lost 1 base and 3 bases respectively, with 6 bases between them. CDR3 size: 14 residues. Worth noting for this clone: Other nucleotide sequences in the sample specify the same CDR3.

Data came from immunoSEQ multiplex PCR; TCRdb stores just in-frame clones and leaves some out. The sample has roughly 140,000 clones, about 80% seen once. V gene TRBV24-1 combines with J gene TRBJ1-5, with unresolved D. What was sequenced was peripheral blood. The source is a man in his sixties or seventies with acute or convalescent COVID-19. The CDR3 reads CATSDLLSNQPQHF. The DNA of the CDR3 is TGTGCCACCAGTGATTTACTGTCCAATCAGCCCCAGCATTTT.